Listed here are 25 T cell receptor beta chains from one sample, sequenced in a study of blood T cells in healthy people across ages. For the second PCR, which ran for about 7 to 11 cycles, a sample-barcoded 5' primer and a J-beta primer mix were used. Via MiXCR, TCRdb re-called the 5' RACE reads, giving one row per CDR3 protein. The sample consists of under 1,000,000 distinct CDR3 sequences, about 36% of them appearing once. The specimen was blood. Every receptor here comes from a man aged 18 to 30 in good health.

This chain links TRBV9 with TRBJ2-3, with 7 bases fitting TRBD2. Germline V gene lookup returns CDR1 SGDLS and CDR2 YYNGEE. This CDR3 is built from 17 residues. V gave up 0 bases and J gave up 4 bases; unmatched junction bases: 11. CDR3 nucleotides: TGTGCCAGCAGCGTAGTTGGCCTAGCGGTGGCATCAGATACGCAGTATTTT. Translating it yields CASSVVGLAVASDTQYF.

The CDR3 nucleotides are TGCAGTGCCGGACTGCTATACGAGCAGTACTTC. It codes for CSAGLLYEQYF. J is TRBJ2-7 and V is TRBV20-1, with TRBD2 as a possible D gene (5 bases). Germline assignment: CDR1 DFQATT and CDR2 SNEGSKA (reference sequence). V gave up 6 bases and J gave up 4 bases, with 10 bases separating them. The CDR3 totals 11 residues.

The V gene is TRBV27, the J gene TRBJ2-1; 9 bases align to TRBD1. V lost 0 bases, J lost 2 bases, and 2 bases stayed unmatched. This CDR3 comprises 16 residues. Germline CDR1 reads MNHEY; CDR2 reads SMNVEV (reference sequence). The chain's CDR3 is CASSLSGTGPYNEQFF. The CDR3 nucleotides read TGTGCCAGCAGTTTATCGGGGACAGGGCCCTACAATGAGCAGTTCTTC.

V usage is TRBV12-3 or TRBV12-4 and J usage is TRBJ2-5, with unresolved D. The CDR3 length is 12 residues. Between the trimmed V and J ends, which lost 1 base and 11 bases, there was a span of 11 bases. CDR3 sequence: CASSLGVVEQYF. The CDR3, as DNA: TGTGCCAGCAGTTTAGGAGTGGTTGAGCAGTACTTC.

This clonotype came up many times. The rearrangement links TRBV12-3 or TRBV12-4 to TRBJ2-3, with D unclear. The CDR3 runs to 14 residues. V lost 5 bases and J 4 bases, leaving 13 bases between the germline ends. The CDR3 protein is CASSLSVAADTQYF. CDR3 sequence (DNA): TGTGCCAGCAGTCTCTCCGTGGCAGCAGATACGCAGTATTTT.

This chain connects TRBV20-1 to TRBJ1-1, with TRBD1 matching 9 bases. The length of the CDR3 is 12 residues. The germline V gene encodes CDR1 DFQATT and CDR2 SNEGSKA (reference sequence). V gave up 5 bases and J gave up 9 bases; unmatched junction bases: 7. The CDR3 DNA sequence: TGCAGTGCTGGCAGAAACAGGGGGCAAGCTTTCTTT. Its translation: CSAGRNRGQAFF.

The chain joins TRBV2 to TRBJ1-1; D gene uncertain. The V gene lost 5 bases and the J gene lost 5 bases, with 12 bases spanning the gap. The CDR3 length is 13 residues. Germline V gene data show CDR1 as SNHLY and CDR2 as FYNNEI. CDR3 nucleotides: TGTGCCAGCAGTCGCAAAAGGGAGACTGAAGCTTTCTTT. It specifies CASSRKRETEAFF.

This chain links TRBV3-1 with TRBJ2-1, with no clear D. V lost 0 bases and J lost 3, with 9 bases in between. This CDR3 is 15 amino acids long. Germline CDR1 and CDR2: LGHDT and YNNKEL (reference sequence). The CDR3 sequence: CASSQDSTRYNEQFF. The CDR3 DNA sequence: TGTGCCAGCAGCCAAGATTCGACACGCTACAATGAGCAGTTCTTC.

The CDR3 DNA reads as TGCAGTGCCCCGACTAGCGGGGGGTACTCTAGCACAGATACGCAGTATTTT. Translating it yields CSAPTSGGYSSTDTQYF. The genes are TRBV20-1 and TRBJ2-3; 13 nucleotides match TRBD2. The germline CDR1 and CDR2 sequences are DFQATT and SNEGSKA (reference sequence). V gave up 6 bases and J gave up 0 bases; unmatched junction bases: 9. CDR3 length equals 17 residues.

This clonotype was counted only a few times. The gene calls are TRBV7-6 and TRBJ1-5; perhaps TRBD1 as D (6 bases). The CDR3 loop spans 18 amino acids. Germline CDR1 SGHVS, CDR2 FNYEAQ. V dropped 0 bases and J dropped 0 bases, with 15 bases sitting between them. As DNA, the CDR3 is TGTGCCAGCAGCTTAGCCGGCAGGGGCCCTTATAGCAATCAGCCCCAGCATTTT. It encodes CASSLAGRGPYSNQPQHF.

The chain links TRBV7-2 to TRBJ2-5; D possibly uses TRBD1 or TRBD2 (5 bases each). Trimming left V 1 base short and J 2 bases short, with 14 bases between. The CDR3 is 16 amino acids. The germline CDR1 and CDR2 sequences are SGHTA and FQGNSA. CDR3 sequence reads: CASSLVRARGQETQYF. The CDR3 nucleotides read TGTGCCAGCAGCTTAGTTCGAGCGAGGGGTCAAGAGACCCAGTACTTC.

This clonotype showed up just a few times. CDR3 residues: CASSYGTVSSGANVLTF. In DNA form, the CDR3 reads TGTGCCAGCAGTTACGGGACTGTGAGCTCTGGGGCCAACGTCCTGACTTTC. The V call is TRBV6-5, the J call TRBJ2-6; TRBD2 might be the D (6 bases). The CDR3 is 17 amino acids. Germline CDR1 MNHEY, CDR2 SVGAGI. The ends were cut back, 2 bases at V and 0 bases at J, with 11 bases in the middle.

The V and J genes are TRBV6-6 and TRBJ2-5, with a tentative D call TRBD1 (5 bases). CDR1 MNHNY and CDR2 SVGAGI come from the germline V gene (reference sequence). This CDR3 is built from 12 residues. Trimming removed 10 bases from V and 5 bases from J, with 14 bases in between. The CDR3 bases are TGTGCCAACAGCAGGGATTGGGAGACCCAGTACTTC. It encodes CANSRDWETQYF.

Comment on this clonotype: A much larger clone is a single base away; this may be a read error. The chain combines TRBV4-1 with TRBJ2-6; D gene unclear. CDR1 and CDR2 (germline): MGHRA, YSYEKL. The CDR3 length is 18 residues. Trimming removed 4 bases at V and 0 bases at J, with 16 bases between. CDR3 amino acids: CASSPAGRVSSGANVLTF. The CDR3 region has the DNA TGCGCCAGCAGCCCCGCAGGAAGGGTCAGCTCTGGGGCCAACGTCCTGACTTTC.

Many counts were recorded for this clonotype. The chain links TRBV10-3 to TRBJ2-7; unclear D gene. Trimming took off 2 bases at V and 1 base at J, with 3 bases between the two ends. Per germline, CDR1 ENHRY and CDR2 SYGVKD. This CDR3 is built from 12 residues. The CDR3 nucleotides are TGTGCCATCAGTGAGAGATCCTACGAGCAGTACTTC. It yields the protein CAISERSYEQYF.

There are a few counts of this clonotype. This rearrangement joins TRBV28 to TRBJ2-4, with D perhaps matching TRBD2 (5 bases). Germline V gene lookup returns CDR1 MDHEN and CDR2 SYDVKM. The V end was cut by 6 bases, the J end by 7 bases, with 16 bases between. CDR3 length: 14 residues. The CDR3 DNA follows: TGTGCCAGCAGGGACTCTCAGCGGTCGAACATTCAGTACTTC. This sequence encodes CASRDSQRSNIQYF.

The chain employs TRBV7-8 and TRBJ1-1; TRBD1 matches 7 bases. Looked up from germline, CDR1 is SGHVS and CDR2 is FQNEAQ. The CDR3 sequence is 14 residues long. After removal of 5 bases from V and 6 bases from J, the junction contained 9 bases not matched to a gene. The CDR3 reads CASSPNRGRSEAFF. CDR3 nucleotide sequence: TGTGCCAGCAGCCCAAACAGGGGCCGGTCTGAAGCTTTCTTT. The entire variable domain, with the rest obtained from reference TRBV7-8 and TRBJ1-1, is as follows: GAGVSQSPRYKVAKRGQDVALRCDPISGHVSLFWYQQALGQGPEFLTYFQNEAQLDKSGLPSDRFFAERPEGSVSTLKIQRTQQEDSAVYLCASSPNRGRSEAFFGQGTRLTVV.

Regarding this clonotype: A junction end diverges from the germline sequence, so it may reflect a read error. The J gene is TRBJ2-4, the V gene TRBV4-3; the match to TRBD1 covers 10 bases. The J call may not be correct, given that the DNA end is closer to TRBJ2-5. The CDR3 has 18 residues. Germline-derived CDR1 and CDR2 are LGHNA and YSLEER. The CDR3 DNA sequence: TGCGCCGGCAGCCAAGAGACAGGGGGCATAGGTTTTCCAGAGACCCAGTACTTC. Protein product: CAGSQETGGIGFPETQYF.

For this clonotype: The junction departs from the called germline gene at one end, perhaps through a read error. This chain connects TRBV12-3 or TRBV12-4 to TRBJ1-1; unclear D gene. This CDR3 is built from 14 residues. The CDR3 loop reads CASSFASTNTEAFF. In DNA form, the CDR3 reads TGTGCCAGCAGTTTTGCCTCGACGAACACCGAAGCTTTCTTT.

V usage is TRBV28 and J usage is TRBJ2-3, with D hard to call. The CDR3 has 15 residues. V gave up 5 bases and J gave up 2 bases, with 14 bases separating them. CDR1 MDHEN and CDR2 SYDVKM come from the germline V gene. The CDR3 coding sequence is TGTGCCAGCAGTCCCTCTCCTAGGTCCACAGATACGCAGTATTTT. Translated, it gives CASSPSPRSTDTQYF.

This chain links TRBV5-1 with TRBJ2-2; D may be TRBD1 (6 bases). Trimming took off 4 bases at V and 4 bases at J, with 17 bases between the two ends. CDR1 is SGHRS and CDR2 is YFSETQ in the germline V gene. The CDR3 runs to 16 residues. CDR3 nucleotide sequence: TGCGCCAGCAGCCATCTGACCGGGACACCCACCGGGGAGCTGTTTTTT. Protein product: CASSHLTGTPTGELFF.

V usage is TRBV9 and J usage is TRBJ2-5; 7 nucleotides align to TRBD2. The length of the CDR3 is 14 residues. Germline values: CDR1 SGDLS, CDR2 YYNGEE. J lost 11 bases, V lost 7 bases, and 17 bases had no gene match. The CDR3 here is CASGAGLPPNEQYF. The CDR3 bases are TGTGCCAGCGGAGCGGGACTACCGCCCAATGAGCAGTACTTC.

This clonotype occurred a few times. The gene calls are TRBV3-1 and TRBJ1-1; D remains unclear. From germline, CDR1 is LGHDT and CDR2 YNNKEL (reference sequence). V shed 5 bases and J shed 7 bases, with 8 bases lying between them. The CDR3 runs 11 residues. CDR3 residues: CASSGGLEAFF. The CDR3 coding sequence is TGTGCCAGCAGCGGAGGCCTTGAAGCTTTCTTT.

About this clonotype itself: This may be a read error, as it is one base from a much larger clone. The rearrangement joins TRBV7-2 to TRBJ2-5; D is undetermined. This CDR3 region has 14 residues. The V gene's germline CDR1 is SGHTA and CDR2 FQGNSA. The CDR3 nucleotides read TGTGCCGGCAGCTCAAGGAGAAGAGGAGAGACCCAGTACTTC. This sequence encodes CAGSSRRRGETQYF. Full variable domain (outside the CDR3, taken from reference TRBV7-2 and TRBJ2-5): GAGVSQSPSNKVTEKGKDVELRCDPISGHTALYWYRQSLGQGLEFLIYFQGNSAPDKSGLPSDRFSAERTGGSVSTLTIQRTQQEDSAVYLCAGSSRRRGETQYFGPGTRLLVL.

The chain employs TRBV6-4 and TRBJ2-5, with 11 bases that match TRBD1. The CDR3 loop spans 16 amino acids. The ends lost 9 bases at V and 11 bases at J; junction bases unmatched: 20. Germline V gene sequence: CDR1 MRHNA, CDR2 SNTAGT. This CDR3 is CASSPGQGDEGNEQYF. Written as DNA, the CDR3 is TGTGCCAGTAGTCCGGGACAGGGGGACGAAGGCAATGAGCAGTACTTC.